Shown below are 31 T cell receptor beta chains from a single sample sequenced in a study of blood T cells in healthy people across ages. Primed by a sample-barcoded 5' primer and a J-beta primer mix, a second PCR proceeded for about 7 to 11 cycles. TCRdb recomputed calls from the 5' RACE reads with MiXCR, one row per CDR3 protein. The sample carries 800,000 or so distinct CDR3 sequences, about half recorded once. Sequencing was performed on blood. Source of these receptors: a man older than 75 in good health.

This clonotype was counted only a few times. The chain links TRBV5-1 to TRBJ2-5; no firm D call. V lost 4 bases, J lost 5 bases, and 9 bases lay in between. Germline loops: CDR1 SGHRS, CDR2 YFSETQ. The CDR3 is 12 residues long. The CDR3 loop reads CASSHFGETQYF. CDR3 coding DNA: TGCGCCAGCAGCCACTTTGGGGAGACCCAGTACTTC.

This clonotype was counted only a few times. The CDR3 sequence: CATSIGGDGYEQYF. In DNA, the CDR3 is TGTGCCACCAGCATAGGGGGCGACGGGTACGAGCAGTACTTC. The chain recombines TRBV15 with TRBJ2-7, with 7 bases matching TRBD1. The CDR3 is 14 residues long. The ends lost 4 bases at V and 4 bases at J; junction bases unmatched: 7. The germline CDR1 and CDR2 sequences are LNHNV and YYDKDF (reference sequence).

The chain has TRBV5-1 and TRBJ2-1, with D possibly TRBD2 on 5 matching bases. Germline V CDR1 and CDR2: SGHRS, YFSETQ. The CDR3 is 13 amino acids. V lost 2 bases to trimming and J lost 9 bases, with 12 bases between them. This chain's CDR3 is CASSFRGPGEQFF. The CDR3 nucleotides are TGCGCCAGCAGCTTTCGAGGGCCTGGTGAGCAGTTCTTC.

The CDR3 sequence is CASSQDRFLGYTF. DNA for the CDR3: TGCGCCAGCAGCCAAGACAGGTTTTTAGGCTACACCTTC. The chain combines TRBV4-1 with TRBJ1-2, with D hard to call. CDR3 length: 13 residues. V lost 0 bases to trimming and J lost 8 bases, with 10 bases between them. Germline values: CDR1 MGHRA, CDR2 YSYEKL.

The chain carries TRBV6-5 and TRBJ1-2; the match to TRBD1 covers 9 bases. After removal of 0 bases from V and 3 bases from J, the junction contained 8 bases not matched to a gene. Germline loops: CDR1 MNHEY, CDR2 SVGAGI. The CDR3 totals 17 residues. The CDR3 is CASSYSMATGGDYGYTF. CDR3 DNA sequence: TGTGCCAGCAGTTACTCGATGGCGACAGGGGGTGACTATGGCTACACCTTC.

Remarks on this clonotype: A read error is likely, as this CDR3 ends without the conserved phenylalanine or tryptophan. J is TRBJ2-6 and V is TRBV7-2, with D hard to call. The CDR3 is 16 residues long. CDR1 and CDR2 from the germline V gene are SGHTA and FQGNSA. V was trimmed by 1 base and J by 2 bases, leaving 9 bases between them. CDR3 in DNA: TGTGCCAGCAGCTTAGGCCCCCGGGCTGGGGCCAACGTCCTGACTTTA. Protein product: CASSLGPRAGANVLTL.

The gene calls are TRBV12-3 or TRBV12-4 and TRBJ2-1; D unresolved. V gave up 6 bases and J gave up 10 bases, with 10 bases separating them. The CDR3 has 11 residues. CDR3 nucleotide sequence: TGTGCCAGCAGACAAGTAGGGGAGCAGTTCTTC. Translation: CASRQVGEQFF.

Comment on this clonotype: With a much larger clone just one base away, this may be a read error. The CDR3 sequence: CASSPGLAPHNEQFF. CDR3 nucleotides: TGTGCCAGCAGTCCGGGACTAGCGCCACACAATGAGCAGTTCTTC. The gene calls are TRBV6-5 and TRBJ2-1; the match to TRBD2 covers 10 bases. The V gene's germline CDR1 is MNHEY and CDR2 SVGAGI. Germline trimming cut 5 bases from V and 5 bases from J; bases unmatched to any gene: 6. The CDR3 length is 15 residues.

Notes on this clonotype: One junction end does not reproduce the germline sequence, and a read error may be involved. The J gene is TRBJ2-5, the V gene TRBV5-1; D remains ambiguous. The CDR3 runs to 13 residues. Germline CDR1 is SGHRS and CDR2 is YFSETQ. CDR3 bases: TGCGCCAGCAGCCGTCTCCCCCAAGGGACCCAGTACTTC. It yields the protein CASSRLPQGTQYF.

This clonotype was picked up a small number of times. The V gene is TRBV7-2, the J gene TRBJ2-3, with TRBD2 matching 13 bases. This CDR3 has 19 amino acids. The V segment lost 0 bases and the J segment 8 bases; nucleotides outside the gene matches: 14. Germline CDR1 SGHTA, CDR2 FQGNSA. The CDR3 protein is CASSLARLAGGPNRGTQYF. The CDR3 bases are TGTGCCAGCAGCTTAGCTCGACTAGCGGGAGGCCCGAACCGGGGTACGCAGTATTTT.

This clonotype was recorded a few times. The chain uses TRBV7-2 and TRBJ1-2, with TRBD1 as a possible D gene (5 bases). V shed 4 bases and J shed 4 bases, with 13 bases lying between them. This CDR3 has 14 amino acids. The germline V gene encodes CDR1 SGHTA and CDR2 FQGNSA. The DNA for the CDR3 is TGTGCCAGCAGCTCTTACAGGTTCTCCTATGGCTACACCTTC. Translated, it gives CASSSYRFSYGYTF. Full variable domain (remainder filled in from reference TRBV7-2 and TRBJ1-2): GAGVSQSPSNKVTEKGKDVELRCDPISGHTALYWYRQSLGQGLEFLIYFQGNSAPDKSGLPSDRFSAERTGGSVSTLTIQRTQQEDSAVYLCASSSYRFSYGYTFGSGTRLTVV.

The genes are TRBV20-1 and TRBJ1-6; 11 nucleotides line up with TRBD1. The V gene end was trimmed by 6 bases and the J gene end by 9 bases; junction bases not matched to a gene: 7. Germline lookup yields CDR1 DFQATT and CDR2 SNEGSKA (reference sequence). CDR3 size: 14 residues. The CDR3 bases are TGCAGTGCCCCGGACAGGGGGCATTTTTCACCCCTCCACTTT. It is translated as CSAPDRGHFSPLHF.

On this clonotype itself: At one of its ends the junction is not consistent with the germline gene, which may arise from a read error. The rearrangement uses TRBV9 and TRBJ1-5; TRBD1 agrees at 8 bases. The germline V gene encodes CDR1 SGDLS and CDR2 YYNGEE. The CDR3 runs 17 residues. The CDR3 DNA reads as TGTGCCGGCAGCGCCACCTTTATACAGGGGGTCGGGCAGCCCCAGCATTTT. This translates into CAGSATFIQGVGQPQHF.

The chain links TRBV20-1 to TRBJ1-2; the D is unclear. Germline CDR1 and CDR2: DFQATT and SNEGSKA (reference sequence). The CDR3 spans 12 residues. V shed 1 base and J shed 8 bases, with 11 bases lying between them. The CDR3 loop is CSARGALGGYTF. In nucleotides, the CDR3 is TGCAGTGCTAGAGGGGCCCTCGGGGGCTACACCTTC.

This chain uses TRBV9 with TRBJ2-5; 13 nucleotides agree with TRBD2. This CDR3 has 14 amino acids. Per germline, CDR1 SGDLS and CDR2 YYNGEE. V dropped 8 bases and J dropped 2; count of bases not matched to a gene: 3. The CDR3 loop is CASRTSGRQETQYF. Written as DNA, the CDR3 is TGTGCCAGTCGGACTAGCGGGAGACAAGAGACCCAGTACTTC.

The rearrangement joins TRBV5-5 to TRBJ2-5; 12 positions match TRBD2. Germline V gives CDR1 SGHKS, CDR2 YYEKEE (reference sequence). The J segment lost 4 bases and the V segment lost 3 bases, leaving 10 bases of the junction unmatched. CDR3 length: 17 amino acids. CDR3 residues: CASSWELAGGSRETQYF. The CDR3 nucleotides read TGTGCCAGCAGCTGGGAACTAGCGGGGGGCTCCAGAGAGACCCAGTACTTC.

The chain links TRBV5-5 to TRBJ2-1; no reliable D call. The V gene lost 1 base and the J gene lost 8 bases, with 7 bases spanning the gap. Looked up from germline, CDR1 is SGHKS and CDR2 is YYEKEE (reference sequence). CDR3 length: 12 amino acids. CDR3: CASSLLVDEQFF. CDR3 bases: TGTGCCAGCAGCTTGTTGGTCGATGAGCAGTTCTTC.

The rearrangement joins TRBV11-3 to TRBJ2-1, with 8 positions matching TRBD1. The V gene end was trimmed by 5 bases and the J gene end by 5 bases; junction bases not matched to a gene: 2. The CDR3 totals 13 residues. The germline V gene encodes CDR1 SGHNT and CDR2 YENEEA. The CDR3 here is CASSADRDNEQFF. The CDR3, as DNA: TGTGCCAGCAGCGCGGACAGGGACAATGAGCAGTTCTTC.

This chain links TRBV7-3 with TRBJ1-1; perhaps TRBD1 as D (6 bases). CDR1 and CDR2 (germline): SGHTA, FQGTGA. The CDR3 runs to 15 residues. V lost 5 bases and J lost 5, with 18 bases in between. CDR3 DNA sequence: TGTGCCAGCAGCCCGCTCAGGGGTCGGGCAACTGAAGCTTTCTTT. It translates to CASSPLRGRATEAFF.

The CDR3 loop reads CASSLVLAANEQFF. DNA for the CDR3: TGCGCCAGCAGCTTGGTGTTAGCGGCGAATGAGCAGTTCTTC. V and J are TRBV5-1 and TRBJ2-1; D may be TRBD2 (6 bases). Germline CDR1 is SGHRS and CDR2 is YFSETQ. The CDR3 contains 14 residues. V was clipped by 0 bases and J by 7 bases, with 11 bases between them.

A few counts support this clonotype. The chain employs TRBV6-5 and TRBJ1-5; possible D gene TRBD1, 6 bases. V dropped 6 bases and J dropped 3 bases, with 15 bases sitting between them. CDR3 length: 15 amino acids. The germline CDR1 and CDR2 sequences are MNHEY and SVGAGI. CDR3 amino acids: CASRTGQGDNQPQHF. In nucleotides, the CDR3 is TGTGCCAGCAGGACAGGTCAAGGGGACAATCAGCCCCAGCATTTT.

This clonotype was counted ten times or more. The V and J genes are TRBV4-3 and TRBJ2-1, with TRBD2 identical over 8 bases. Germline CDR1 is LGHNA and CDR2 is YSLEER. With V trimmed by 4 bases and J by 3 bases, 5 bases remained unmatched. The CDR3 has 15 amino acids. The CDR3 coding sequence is TGCGCCAGCAGCCCCTCCGGGACTAGCTACAATGAGCAGTTCTTC. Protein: CASSPSGTSYNEQFF.

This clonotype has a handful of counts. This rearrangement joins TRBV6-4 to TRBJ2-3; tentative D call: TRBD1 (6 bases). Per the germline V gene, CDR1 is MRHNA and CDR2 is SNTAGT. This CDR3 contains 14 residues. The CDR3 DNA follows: TGTGCGACCAGGGAGACAGGCACGACAGATACGCAGTATTTT. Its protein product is CATRETGTTDTQYF.

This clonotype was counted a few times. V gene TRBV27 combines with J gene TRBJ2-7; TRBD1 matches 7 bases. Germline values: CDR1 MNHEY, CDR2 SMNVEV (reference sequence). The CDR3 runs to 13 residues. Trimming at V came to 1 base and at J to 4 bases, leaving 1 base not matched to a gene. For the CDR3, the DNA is TGTGCCAGCAGTTTATGGGACAGATACGAGCAGTACTTC. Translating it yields CASSLWDRYEQYF.

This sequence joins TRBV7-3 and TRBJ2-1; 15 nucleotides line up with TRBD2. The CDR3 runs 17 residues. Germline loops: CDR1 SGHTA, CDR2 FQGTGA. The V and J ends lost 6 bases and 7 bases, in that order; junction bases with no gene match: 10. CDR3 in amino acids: CASSSNSGTSGRNEQFF. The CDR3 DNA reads TGTGCCAGCAGTTCGAACTCCGGGACTAGCGGGAGGAATGAGCAGTTCTTC.

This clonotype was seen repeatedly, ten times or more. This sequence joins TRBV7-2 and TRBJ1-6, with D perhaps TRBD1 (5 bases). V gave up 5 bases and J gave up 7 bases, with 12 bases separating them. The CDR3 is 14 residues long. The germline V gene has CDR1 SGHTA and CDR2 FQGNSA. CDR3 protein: CASSLRDSNSPLHF. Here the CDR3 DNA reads TGTGCCAGCAGCCTAAGAGACAGCAATTCACCCCTCCACTTT.

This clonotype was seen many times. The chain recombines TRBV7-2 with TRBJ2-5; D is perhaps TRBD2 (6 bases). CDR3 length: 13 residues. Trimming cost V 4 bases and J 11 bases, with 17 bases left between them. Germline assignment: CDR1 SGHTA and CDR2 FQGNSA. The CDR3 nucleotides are TGTGCCAGCAGCTATACTAGCCTTAATGAGCAGTACTTC. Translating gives CASSYTSLNEQYF.

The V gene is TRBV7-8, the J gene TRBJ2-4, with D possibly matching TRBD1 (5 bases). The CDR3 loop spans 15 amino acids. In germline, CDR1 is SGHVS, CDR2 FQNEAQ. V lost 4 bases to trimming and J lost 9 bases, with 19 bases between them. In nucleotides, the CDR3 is TGTGCCAGCAGCTCTAACTTAGCAGGGCTTGGCATTCAGTACTTC. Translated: CASSSNLAGLGIQYF.

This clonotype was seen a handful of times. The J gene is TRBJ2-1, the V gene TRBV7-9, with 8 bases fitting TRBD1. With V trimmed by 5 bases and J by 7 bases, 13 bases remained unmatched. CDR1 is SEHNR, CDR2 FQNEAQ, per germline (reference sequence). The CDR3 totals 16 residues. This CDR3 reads CASSPGGQGAWNEQFF. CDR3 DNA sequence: TGTGCCAGCAGCCCCGGCGGGCAGGGGGCTTGGAATGAGCAGTTCTTC.

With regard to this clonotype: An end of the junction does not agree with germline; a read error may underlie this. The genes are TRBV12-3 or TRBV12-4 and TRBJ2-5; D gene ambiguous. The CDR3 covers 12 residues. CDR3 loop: CVSSLSRDEQYF. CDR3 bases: TGTGTCAGCAGTTTATCCCGCGATGAGCAGTACTTC.

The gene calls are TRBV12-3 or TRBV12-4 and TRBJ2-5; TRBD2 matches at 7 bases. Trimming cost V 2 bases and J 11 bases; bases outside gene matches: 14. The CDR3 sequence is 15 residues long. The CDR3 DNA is TGTGCCAGCAGTTTACCCGGGGGGAGGGCCACTGAGCAGTACTTC. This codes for CASSLPGGRATEQYF.